The present entry profiles one T cell receptor (beta chain) with its context. Its antigen is still unknown. The data belong to a study of cytomegalovirus exposure and HLA in healthy donors (dated by TCRdb to the late 2010s). Notes on the research overall: According to an earlier analysis of 587 of the donors, some 180 million T cells yielded some 120 million unique TCR beta sequences and around 280 Gb of sequence data. An early release that covered approximately 600 HLA-typed donors contained 250 to 350 gigabases of sequencing data and tens of millions of unique TCR sequences. Of the 398 genotyped donors, approximately 82% fell in the genetic ancestry cluster associated with self-reported Caucasian donors. The study was designed to test whether signatures of past pathogen exposure could be identified by cataloging public T cell receptors. The T cell repertoires of several hundred subjects were profiled by immunosequencing and related to cytomegalovirus serostatus. A separate validation cohort of 100 to 150 different subjects was used in addition to the roughly 720-subject first cohort. High-throughput TCR immunosequencing, statistical association of individual TCRs with disease status, and machine learning were combined to predict cytomegalovirus infection status. To study patterns of TCR occurrence, a later analysis re-analyzed previously published TCR beta repertoires from hundreds of donors and added high-resolution HLA genotyping. Rather than drawing on any new phenotypic data, the later analysis identified candidate immune exposures from TCR beta sequences and the way those sequences occurred across donors. To decide whether each TCR beta V gene segment behaved as functional or pseudogenic, an earlier analysis of approximately 590 of the donors relied on high-throughput TCR beta sequencing. Alongside the repertoire data, information on donor age, sex, ethnicity and CMV serostatus was compiled. A later genetic analysis used genome-wide SNP genotypes for about three fifths of the 666 donors, treating that subset as a discovery cohort. All discovery cohort repertoires had been generated on a single sequencing platform. Both class I and class II loci were covered by HLA typing, at four-digit resolution. Typing coverage varied by locus: roughly 629-640 donors for A, B, C, DRB1 and DQB1; around 560 for DQA1; approximately 610 for DPA1; roughly 470 for DPB1. Several DR-DQ haplotypes were treated as single units for association and clustering because of strong linkage in the cohort. Among several hundred genotyped donors of the cohort, an average of around 250,000 unique TCR beta nucleotide sequences was sequenced per donor, of which about 19% were non-productive.

The cohort consisted of more than 650 healthy bone marrow donors. At the time of sampling, all cohort members were nominally healthy, though unrecorded immune exposures were likely present. The donor was CMV seronegative and belonged to the group of around 350 seronegative cohort members. Each donor provided a peripheral blood sample, and peripheral blood mononuclear cells were used for TCR beta sequencing. Genomic DNA was extracted from the blood cell samples with the Qiagen DNeasy Blood Extraction Kit. Results and caveats for the whole study, not just this receptor: Presence/absence analyses assumed roughly uniform sequencing depth across donors, an assumption that may not hold. In a later analysis, around 17,000 TCR beta sequences were associated with specific HLA alleles at a false discovery rate of 0.05. Correlated functional status among segregating V segments might reflect linkage disequilibrium, but an unknown experimental factor could not be ruled out. CMV serostatus was the only immune exposure information available for the cohort. According to a later analysis, parvovirus B19, influenza, CMV and Epstein-Barr virus appeared linked to several top co-occurrence clusters. According to the authors, the approach could potentially be generalized to other disease states and immunological phenotypes. In a later analysis, TCR association rates were found to vary across HLA loci, with the most associated TCRs seen for DRB1 alleles and the fewest for HLA-C alleles. A total of around 150 TCR beta chains were listed by the study as associated with cytomegalovirus. In vitro tests confirmed that a few of the cytomegalovirus-associated TCR beta chains recognize cytomegalovirus antigens. A group of highly shared sequence variants was considered likely to be a technical artifact of the sequencing pipeline. A further reported finding was that TCR beta sequences accurately predicted the HLA-A and HLA-B alleles for most subjects in the first cohort. This cohort had only TCR beta chains sequenced, and the lack of alpha or paired-chain data limited which features could be detected. The earlier analysis of approximately 560 of the donors excluded some 16 rarely observed V segments, including chromosome 9 orphons, because counts were too low. Cytomegalovirus status was reported to be diagnosed by the classifier with high specificity and sensitivity in both the original and validation cohorts. Because HLA typing was missing for some donors at each locus, association tests included only the typed subset. In a later analysis, HLA-associated TCR beta chains were found to be more clonally expanded and to have lower generation probabilities than equally common non-associated chains. According to a later analysis, most CMV-associated TCR beta chains appeared to be HLA-restricted, and the HLA associations seemed to be driven largely by CMV exposure. An earlier analysis of several hundred of the donors showed that most TCR beta V segments appeared in productive rearrangements either about 87% or about 30% of the time, which broadly matched IMGT annotations. Assigning TCR associations to individual alleles was difficult when HLA alleles, especially DR and DQ, strongly co-occurred. According to a later genetic analysis, donors in an Asian-associated ancestry cluster had fewer N-insertions in productive TCRs than the approximately 700-donor mean. An association between a missense DCLRE1C variant and V-gene and J-gene trimming of TCR beta chains was found in a later genetic analysis and replicated in an independent cohort. Most TCR sequences were observed very rarely across donors, whereas some public TCRs were present in many individuals.

The protocol used for the library was the immunoSEQ multiplex PCR assay. A mixture of 60 forward primers for TCR Vbeta segments and 13 reverse primers for TCR Jbeta segments was used in the multiplex PCR. The CDR3 region of rearranged TCR beta genes was amplified from genomic DNA by a multiplex PCR assay. The amplified TCR beta libraries were sequenced on the Illumina HiSeq System as 87-base-pair reads. The original pipeline was this. Across the 600 to 700 repertoires, a later analysis counted about 81 million unique TCR beta chains, around 11 million of which were shared by at least two donors. Raw reads were error-corrected and collapsed into unique sequences with a nearest-neighbor algorithm that merged closely related sequences to remove PCR and sequencing errors. CDR3 sequences were aligned to IMGT reference sequences to assign V, D and J gene segments. For a sequence to be retained, at least a six-nucleotide match to both a V gene segment and a J gene segment was required. A rearrangement was called productive if the CDR3 had no stop codons and remained in frame with V and J, and every other rearrangement was called non-productive. CDR3 was defined by IMGT convention, running from the second conserved V-encoded cysteine to the conserved J-encoded phenylalanine. The earlier analysis of about 590 of the donors excluded sequences that lacked an unambiguous match to a single V gene segment. In an earlier analysis of 587 of the donors, a V segment was called functional when productive rearrangements were above 56.7%, and segregating when the standard deviation between donors exceeded 5%. A statistical classification framework was built for diagnosing cytomegalovirus status from the catalog of TCR beta chain sequences. A later analysis assigned V and J genes by comparing TCR nucleotide sequences with IMGT/GENE-DB human TR gene sequences. A later analysis assigned CDR3 sequences and most-parsimonious VDJ recombination scenarios with the TCRdist pipeline. In a later analysis, every TCR beta chain was defined by the combination of its CDR3 amino acid sequence and its V-gene family, and reads without a unique V-gene family were dropped. As a way to deal with suspected cross-contamination and a sequencing artifact, a later analysis dropped 450 to 700 nucleotide sequences that were highly shared and had low generation probability. For each public chain, a later analysis derived a clonal expansion index from normalized ranks of inferred template counts within each repertoire. In a later analysis, generation probabilities were computed with a VDJ recombination model fitted to out-of-frame rearrangements, and the resulting probabilities were checked against IGoR. In a later analysis, hypergeometric tests were used to score TCR-TCR, TCR-HLA and TCR-CMV co-occurrence, with a repertoire-size bias correction applied to TCR pairs. A later analysis estimated false discovery rates by permuting HLA or CMV assignments 20 times. In a later analysis, co-occurring TCRs were grouped using DBSCAN, and TCRdist sequence similarity was added for clustering within HLA-allele-positive subsets. Repertoires with fewer than 30,000 or more than 120,000 public chains were left out of co-occurrence clustering, as were a few repertoires with anomalous nucleotide sharing. TCRdb took this table from immuneACCESS and kept in-frame rearrangements with V and J called. Such tables lack part of the clones; where checked against another copy, unresolved V genes explain under half of the gap, and the rest is unexplained. The DNA was the basis for D and trimming; V, J and clone size are from that table. The sample's table covers roughly 150,000 clones. The leading ten clones occupy roughly 1.6% of the sample.

The source material was PBMCs. This TCR derives from a woman aged 50 to 60 in good health and CMV-seronegative.

The CDR3: CASSSGFADYGYTF. The bases read TGTGCCAGCAGCTCAGGGTTCGCGGACTATGGCTACACCTTC. The chain is made from TRBV7-9 and TRBJ1-2; a tentative D call is TRBD1 (5 bases match). Sequences SEHNR (CDR1) and FQNEAQ (CDR2) are obtained from the germline V gene (reference sequence). CDR3 length: 14 amino acids, cysteine to phenylalanine. Only the CDR3 part of the read is kept: 42 bases, read in frame from the first base. Relative to germline, V is 4 bases shorter and J is 3 bases shorter, with 12 bases between their ends.